Presented here are 15 T cell receptor beta chains from one specimen sequenced in a study of blood T cells in healthy people across ages. A second PCR of roughly 7 to 11 cycles used a sample-barcoded 5' primer and a J-beta primer mix. From the 5' RACE reads, TCRdb called clonotypes with MiXCR, one entry per CDR3 protein. This table has 1.5 million to 2 million distinct CDR3 sequences, around 40% appearing once. Sequencing was done on a sample of blood. These receptors all come from a human donor in good health.

In the case of this clonotype: No conserved phenylalanine or tryptophan ends this CDR3, so it is likely a read error. The DNA is left out, because the CDR3 cannot be placed on it with certainty; the CDR3 is given as TCRdb lists it. V gene TRBV20-1 combines with J gene TRBJ1-2; the table calls TRBD1, which could not be checked here. In germline, CDR1 is DFQATT, CDR2 SNEGSKA (reference sequence). With termini counted, the CDR3 has 15 amino acids. CDR3 region: CSALKRGAPRYGYTC.

The chain couples TRBV6-2 or TRBV6-3 to TRBJ2-7; weak D call: TRBD1 (5 bases). CDR1 and CDR2 (germline): MNHEY, SVGEGT. Trimming removed 6 bases from V and 0 bases from J, with 9 bases in between. The CDR3 consists of 13 residues. The CDR3 sequence is CASRRQSSYEQYF. Written as DNA, the CDR3 is TGTGCCAGCAGAAGACAGAGCTCCTACGAGCAGTACTTC.

The CDR3 sequence: CASSPVASSTEAFF. The CDR3 region has the DNA TGTGCCAGCAGCCCTGTCGCCAGCAGCACTGAAGCTTTCTTT. The chain recombines TRBV7-3 with TRBJ1-1; D ambiguous. The CDR3 is made up of 14 amino acids. V was shortened by 5 bases and J by 4 bases, with 14 bases between the two germline ends. Germline assignment: CDR1 SGHTA and CDR2 FQGTGA.

The chain couples TRBV7-9 to TRBJ2-7, with no clear D. The length of the CDR3 is 14 residues. Between the trimmed V and J ends, which lost 7 bases and 8 bases, there was a span of 21 bases. Germline V lookup: CDR1 SEHNR, CDR2 FQNEAQ (reference sequence). The CDR3 loop is CASTSLGTIGQQYF. CDR3 nucleotide sequence: TGTGCCAGCACCTCACTTGGTACGATTGGGCAGCAGTACTTC.

The chain is built from TRBV11-2 and TRBJ1-4; TRBD1 might be the D (5 bases). From germline, CDR1 is SGHAT and CDR2 FQNNGV. Trimming stripped 5 bases from V and 5 bases from J, with 12 bases between. The CDR3 runs to 14 residues. The CDR3 region is CASSTWGLNEKLFF. CDR3 sequence (DNA): TGTGCCAGCAGCACCTGGGGGTTGAATGAAAAACTGTTTTTT.

The chain combines TRBV5-4 with TRBJ1-4; 9 bases map to TRBD1. With 3 bases clipped from V and 7 bases from J, the junction kept 7 bases outside the gene matches. CDR1 and CDR2 (germline): SGHNT, YYREEE (reference sequence). The CDR3 sequence is 15 residues long. The CDR3 nucleotides read TGTGCCAGCAGCTCGAGGGTGGGACAGGGTGAAAAACTGTTTTTT. Protein: CASSSRVGQGEKLFF.

V and J are TRBV29-1 and TRBJ2-5; D not certain. This CDR3 is built from 14 residues. Trimming stripped 0 bases from V and 2 bases from J, with 10 bases between. Germline V gene data show CDR1 as SQVTM and CDR2 as ANQGSEA. CDR3: CSVEEPGGQETQYF. CDR3 coding DNA: TGCAGCGTTGAAGAGCCTGGCGGACAAGAGACCCAGTACTTC.

The chain couples TRBV7-2 to TRBJ2-2, with D possibly being TRBD1 or TRBD2 (5 bases each). This CDR3 comprises 13 residues. V lost 6 bases, J lost 10 bases, and 15 bases lay in between. In germline, CDR1 is SGHTA, CDR2 FQGNSA. The CDR3 DNA follows: TGTGCCAGCAGGGTGGGGCGGGTGGAGGAGCTGTTTTTT. Residues: CASRVGRVEELFF.

V usage is TRBV19 and J usage is TRBJ2-1; D may be TRBD2 (7 bases). Germline assignment: CDR1 LNHDA and CDR2 SQIVND (reference sequence). V lost 2 bases to trimming and J lost 6 bases, with 23 bases between them. CDR3 length equals 18 residues. CDR3: CASSIYPLGGGKGNEQFF. DNA for the CDR3: TGTGCCAGTAGTATATATCCCTTAGGGGGGGGCAAAGGCAATGAGCAGTTCTTC.

This clonotype has at least ten counts. The V and J genes are TRBV7-9 and TRBJ1-1, with TRBD1 identical over 8 bases. The germline CDR1 and CDR2 sequences are SEHNR and FQNEAQ (reference sequence). Germline trimming cut 5 bases from V and 6 bases from J; bases unmatched to any gene: 5. The CDR3 runs to 13 residues. For the CDR3, the DNA is TGTGCCAGCAGCCTCCAACAGGGGGCTGAAGCTTTCTTT. Its protein product is CASSLQQGAEAFF. Full variable domain (rest looked up from reference TRBV7-9 and TRBJ1-1): DTGVSQNPRHKITKRGQNVTFRCDPISEHNRLYWYRQTLGQGPEFLTYFQNEAQLEKSRLLSDRFSAERPKGSFSTLEIQRTEQGDSAMYLCASSLQQGAEAFFGQGTRLTVV.

This sequence joins TRBV29-1 and TRBJ2-1; TRBD2 aligns across 7 bases. CDR3 length: 16 amino acids. Germline lookup yields CDR1 SQVTM and CDR2 ANQGSEA. Trimming at V came to 3 bases and at J to 7 bases, leaving 15 bases not matched to a gene. The CDR3 nucleotides read TGCAGCGTTGACGGAGCGGGGCCCAACGGCTTAAATGAGCAGTTCTTC. It codes for CSVDGAGPNGLNEQFF.

This rearrangement joins TRBV4-1 to TRBJ2-5; D may correspond to TRBD1 or TRBD2 (7 bases each). CDR1 and CDR2 (germline): MGHRA, YSYEKL. CDR3 length: 16 residues. Trimming left V 6 bases short and J 0 bases short, with 17 bases between. The CDR3 DNA reads TGCGCCAGCAGGCCGGGGGGCAGGGGGTACCAAGAGACCCAGTACTTC. Translating gives CASRPGGRGYQETQYF.

This clonotype occurred a few times. The chain carries TRBV4-2 and TRBJ2-1; TRBD2 is a possible D gene (5 bases). Germline-derived CDR1 and CDR2 are LGHNA and YNFKEQ. The germline V and J ends were trimmed by 3 bases and 3 bases, with 15 bases remaining between them. The CDR3 extends over 16 amino acids. For the CDR3, the DNA is TGTGCCAGCAGCCACTTGGCGGACCGGGACTACAATGAGCAGTTCTTC. It codes for CASSHLADRDYNEQFF.

This clonotype has only a few counts. V and J are TRBV7-9 and TRBJ2-3, with a tentative D call TRBD1 (5 bases). Deletions cut 4 bases from V and 1 base from J, with 12 bases between. Per germline, CDR1 SEHNR and CDR2 FQNEAQ (reference sequence). This CDR3 spans 15 amino acids. DNA of the CDR3: TGTGCCAGCAGCTCTCTTAGGGGCCGCACAGATACGCAGTATTTT. Translated, it gives CASSSLRGRTDTQYF.

Details on this clonotype: One end of the junction fails to match germline, which may point to a read error. This sequence joins TRBV14 and TRBJ2-3; no clear D. From germline, CDR1 is SGHDN and CDR2 FVKESK. The CDR3 extends over 18 amino acids. The CDR3 DNA follows: TGTGCCAGCAGTTTTAGGTCCCCGGATGGTCTGCGCACAGATGCGCAGTATTTT. It codes for CASSFRSPDGLRTDAQYF.